This T cell receptor beta chain was profiled in a study of control samples from healthy donors and cancer patients. This CDR3 has 17 residues. V lost 3 bases and J lost 4; bases outside the gene matches: 10. The germline CDR1 and CDR2 sequences are SGHAT and FQNNGV. The protocol was immunoSEQ multiplex PCR, while the TCRdb copy is restricted to in-frame clones and leaves out a portion. The sample contains about 90,000 clones, over 85% of which appear only once. Sequenced: blood. The chain has TRBV11-2 and TRBJ2-5, with 11 positions matching TRBD2. This clonotype was sampled from a woman younger than 45 in good health. The CDR3 DNA is TGTGCCAGCAGCTTGCTAGCGGGGGGCCTGCTTGGAGAGACCCAGTACTTC. It is translated as CASSLLAGGLLGETQYF. Combining the CDR3 with reference TRBV11-2 and TRBJ2-5 gives the whole variable domain EAGVAQSPRYKIIEKRQSVAFWCNPISGHATLYWYQQILGQGPKLLIQFQNNGVVDDSQLPKDRFSAERLKGVDSTLKIQPAKLEDSAVYLCASSLLAGGLLGETQYFGPGTRLLVL.